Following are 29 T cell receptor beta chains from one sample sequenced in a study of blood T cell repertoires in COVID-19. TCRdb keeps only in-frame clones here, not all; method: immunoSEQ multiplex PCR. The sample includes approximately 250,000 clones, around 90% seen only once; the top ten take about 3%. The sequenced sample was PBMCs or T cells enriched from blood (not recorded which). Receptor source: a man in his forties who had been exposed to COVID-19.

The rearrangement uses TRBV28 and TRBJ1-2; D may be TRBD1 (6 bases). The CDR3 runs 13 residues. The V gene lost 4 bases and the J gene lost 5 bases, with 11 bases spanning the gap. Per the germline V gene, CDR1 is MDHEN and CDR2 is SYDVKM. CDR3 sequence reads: CASSSRQAYGYTF. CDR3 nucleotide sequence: TGTGCCAGCAGTTCCCGACAGGCGTATGGCTACACCTTC.

CDR3 coding DNA: TGTGCCAGTGAACAGGGGGCCGGTCAGCCCCAGCATTTT. The encoded protein is CASEQGAGQPQHF. V and J are TRBV28 and TRBJ1-5, with 9 bases matching TRBD1. The junction had 6 bases not matched to a gene; V was cut back by 9 bases and J by 6 bases. The V gene's germline CDR1 is MDHEN and CDR2 SYDVKM. This CDR3 region has 13 residues.

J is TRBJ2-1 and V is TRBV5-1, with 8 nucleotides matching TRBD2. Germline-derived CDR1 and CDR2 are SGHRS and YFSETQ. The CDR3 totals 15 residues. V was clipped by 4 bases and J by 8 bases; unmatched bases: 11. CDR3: CASSPKSGSVDEQFF. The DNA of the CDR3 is TGCGCCAGCAGCCCTAAGAGCGGGAGTGTGGATGAGCAGTTCTTC.

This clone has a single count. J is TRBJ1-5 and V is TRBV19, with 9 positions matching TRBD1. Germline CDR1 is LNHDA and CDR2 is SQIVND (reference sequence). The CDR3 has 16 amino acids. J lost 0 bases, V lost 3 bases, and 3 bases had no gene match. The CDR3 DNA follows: TGTGCCAGTAGTATGGGGACAGGGAGTAGCAATCAGCCCCAGCATTTT. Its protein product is CASSMGTGSSNQPQHF.

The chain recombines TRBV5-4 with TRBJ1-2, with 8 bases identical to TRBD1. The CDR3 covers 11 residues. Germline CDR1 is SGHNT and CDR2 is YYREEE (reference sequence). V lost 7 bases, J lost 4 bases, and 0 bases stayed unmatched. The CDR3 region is CASGQGYGYTF. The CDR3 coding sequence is TGTGCCAGCGGACAGGGCTATGGCTACACCTTC.

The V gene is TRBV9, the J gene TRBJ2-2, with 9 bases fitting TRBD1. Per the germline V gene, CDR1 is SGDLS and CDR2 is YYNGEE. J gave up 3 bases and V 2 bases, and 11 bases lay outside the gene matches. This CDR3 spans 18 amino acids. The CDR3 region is CASSVTGGFDGDTGELFF. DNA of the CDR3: TGTGCCAGCAGCGTCACAGGGGGCTTCGACGGGGACACCGGGGAGCTGTTTTTT.

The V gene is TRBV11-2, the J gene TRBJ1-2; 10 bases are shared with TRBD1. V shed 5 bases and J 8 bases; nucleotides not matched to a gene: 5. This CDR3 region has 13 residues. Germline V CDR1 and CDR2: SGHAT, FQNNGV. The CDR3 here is CASSRDRGRGYTF. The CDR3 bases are TGTGCCAGCAGCCGAGACAGGGGGCGCGGCTACACCTTC.

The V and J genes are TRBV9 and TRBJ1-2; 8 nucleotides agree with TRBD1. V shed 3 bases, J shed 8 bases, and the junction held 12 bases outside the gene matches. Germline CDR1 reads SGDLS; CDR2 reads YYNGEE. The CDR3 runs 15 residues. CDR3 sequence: CASSARTQGAQGYTF. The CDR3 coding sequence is TGTGCCAGCAGCGCCAGAACCCAGGGGGCGCAGGGCTACACCTTC.

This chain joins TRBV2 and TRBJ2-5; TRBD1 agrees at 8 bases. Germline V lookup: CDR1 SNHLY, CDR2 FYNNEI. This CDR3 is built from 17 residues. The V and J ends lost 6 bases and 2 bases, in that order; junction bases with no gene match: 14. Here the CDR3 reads CASSATGTGKIQETQYF. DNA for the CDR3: TGTGCCAGCAGCGCCACCGGGACAGGAAAAATTCAAGAGACCCAGTACTTC.

The CDR3: CASSLGGRGNTEAFF. CDR3 bases: TGTGCCAGCAGTTTAGGAGGCAGGGGGAACACTGAAGCTTTCTTT. J is TRBJ1-1 and V is TRBV28, with D perhaps TRBD1 (6 bases). This CDR3 is 15 amino acids long. The ends were cut back, 2 bases at V and 1 base at J, with 11 bases in the middle. The V gene's germline CDR1 is MDHEN and CDR2 SYDVKM. Combining the CDR3 with reference TRBV28 and TRBJ1-1 gives the whole variable domain DVKVTQSSRYLVKRTGEKVFLECVQDMDHENMFWYRQDPGLGLRLIYFSYDVKMKEKGDIPEGYSVSREKKERFSLILESASTNQTSMYLCASSLGGRGNTEAFFGQGTRLTVV.

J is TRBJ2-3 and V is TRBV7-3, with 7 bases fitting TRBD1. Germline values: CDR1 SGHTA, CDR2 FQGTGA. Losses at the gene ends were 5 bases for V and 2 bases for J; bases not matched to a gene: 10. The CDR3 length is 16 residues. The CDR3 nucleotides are TGTGCCAGCAGCCCTTCTCCAGGGGGAAACACAGATACGCAGTATTTT. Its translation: CASSPSPGGNTDTQYF.

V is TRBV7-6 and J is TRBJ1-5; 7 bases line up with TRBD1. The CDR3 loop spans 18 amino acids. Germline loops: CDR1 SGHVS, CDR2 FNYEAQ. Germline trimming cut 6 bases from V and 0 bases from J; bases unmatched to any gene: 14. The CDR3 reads CASSRGPGQPHSNQPQHF. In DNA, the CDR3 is TGTGCCAGCAGTCGAGGGCCGGGACAGCCCCATAGCAATCAGCCCCAGCATTTT.

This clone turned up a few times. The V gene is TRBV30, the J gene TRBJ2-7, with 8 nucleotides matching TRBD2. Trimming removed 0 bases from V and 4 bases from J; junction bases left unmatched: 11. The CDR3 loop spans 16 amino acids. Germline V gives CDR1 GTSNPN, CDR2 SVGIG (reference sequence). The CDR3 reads CAWSVSYGRAGYEQYF. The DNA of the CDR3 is TGTGCCTGGAGTGTAAGTTACGGGAGGGCCGGGTACGAGCAGTACTTC.

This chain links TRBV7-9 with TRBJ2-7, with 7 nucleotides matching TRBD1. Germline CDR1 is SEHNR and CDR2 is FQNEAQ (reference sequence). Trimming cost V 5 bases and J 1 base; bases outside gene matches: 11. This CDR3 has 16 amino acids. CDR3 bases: TGTGCCAGCAGCCCGCAGGGGGTATTAGGTTCCTACGAGCAGTACTTC. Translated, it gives CASSPQGVLGSYEQYF.

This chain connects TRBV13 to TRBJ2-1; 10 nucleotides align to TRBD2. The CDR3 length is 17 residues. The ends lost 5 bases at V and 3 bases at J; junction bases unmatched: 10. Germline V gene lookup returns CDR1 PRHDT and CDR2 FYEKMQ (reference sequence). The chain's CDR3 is CASSPSLAGGDYNEQFF. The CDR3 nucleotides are TGTGCCAGCAGCCCATCGTTAGCGGGAGGCGACTACAATGAGCAGTTCTTC.

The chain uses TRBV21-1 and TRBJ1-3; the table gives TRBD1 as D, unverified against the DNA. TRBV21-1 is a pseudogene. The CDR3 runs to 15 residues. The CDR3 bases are TGTGCCAGCAGAGGGACAGGGAGTTTTGGAAACACCATATATTTT. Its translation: CASRGTGSFGNTIYF.

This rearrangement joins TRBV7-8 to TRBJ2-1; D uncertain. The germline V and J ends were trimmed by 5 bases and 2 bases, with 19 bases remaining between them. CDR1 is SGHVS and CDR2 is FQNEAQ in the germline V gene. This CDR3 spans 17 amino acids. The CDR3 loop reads CASSLDIPWPPYNEQFF. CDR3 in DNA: TGTGCCAGCAGCCTAGACATACCCTGGCCCCCCTACAATGAGCAGTTCTTC. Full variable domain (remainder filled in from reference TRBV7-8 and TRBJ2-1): GAGVSQSPRYKVAKRGQDVALRCDPISGHVSLFWYQQALGQGPEFLTYFQNEAQLDKSGLPSDRFFAERPEGSVSTLKIQRTQQEDSAVYLCASSLDIPWPPYNEQFFGPGTRLTVL.

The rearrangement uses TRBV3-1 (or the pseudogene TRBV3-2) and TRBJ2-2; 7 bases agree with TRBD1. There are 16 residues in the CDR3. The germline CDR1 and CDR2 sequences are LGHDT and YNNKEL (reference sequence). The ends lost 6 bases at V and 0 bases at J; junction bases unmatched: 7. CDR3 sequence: CASRQTGKTNTGELFF. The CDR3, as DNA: TGTGCCAGCAGACAGACAGGGAAAACGAACACCGGGGAGCTGTTTTTT.

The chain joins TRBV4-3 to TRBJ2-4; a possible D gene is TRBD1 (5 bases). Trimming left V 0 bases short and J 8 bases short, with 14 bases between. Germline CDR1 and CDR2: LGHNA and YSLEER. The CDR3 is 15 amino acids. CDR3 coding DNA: TGCGCCAGCAGCCAAGATAGGGGCTACCGGGACATTCAGTACTTC. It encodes CASSQDRGYRDIQYF.

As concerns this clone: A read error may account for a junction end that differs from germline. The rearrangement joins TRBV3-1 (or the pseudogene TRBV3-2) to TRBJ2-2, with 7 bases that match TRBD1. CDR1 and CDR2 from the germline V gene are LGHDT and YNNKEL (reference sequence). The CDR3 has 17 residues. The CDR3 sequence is CASRQETTGTDTGELFF. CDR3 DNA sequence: TGTGCCAGCAGACAAGAGACGACAGGGACGGACACCGGGGAGCTGTTTTTT.

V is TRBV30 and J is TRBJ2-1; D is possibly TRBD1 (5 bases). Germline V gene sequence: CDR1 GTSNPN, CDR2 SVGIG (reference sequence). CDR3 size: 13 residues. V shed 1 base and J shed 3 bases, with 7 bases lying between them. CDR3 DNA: TGTGCCTGGAGTGGTCAGGGCTACAATGAGCAGTTCTTC. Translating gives CAWSGQGYNEQFF.

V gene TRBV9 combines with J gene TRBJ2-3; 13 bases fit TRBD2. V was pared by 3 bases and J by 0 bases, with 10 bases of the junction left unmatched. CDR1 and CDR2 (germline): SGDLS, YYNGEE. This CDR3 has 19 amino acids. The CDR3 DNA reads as TGTGCCAGCAGCGCCCCGAGGGAGGGACTAGCGGGAAGCACAGATACGCAGTATTTT. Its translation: CASSAPREGLAGSTDTQYF.

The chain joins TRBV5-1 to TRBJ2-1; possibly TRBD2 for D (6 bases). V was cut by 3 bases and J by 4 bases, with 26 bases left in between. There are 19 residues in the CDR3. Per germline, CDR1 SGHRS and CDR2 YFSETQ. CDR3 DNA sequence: TGCGCCAGCAGCTCCGTGGGGGGAACCTTTTTCCCTTCTTACAATGAGCAGTTCTTC. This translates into CASSSVGGTFFPSYNEQFF.

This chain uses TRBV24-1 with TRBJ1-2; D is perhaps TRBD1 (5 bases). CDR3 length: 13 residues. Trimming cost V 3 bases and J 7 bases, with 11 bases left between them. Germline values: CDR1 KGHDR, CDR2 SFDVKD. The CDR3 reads CATSDDSFGGYTF. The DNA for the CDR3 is TGTGCCACCAGTGATGACAGCTTTGGTGGCTACACCTTC.

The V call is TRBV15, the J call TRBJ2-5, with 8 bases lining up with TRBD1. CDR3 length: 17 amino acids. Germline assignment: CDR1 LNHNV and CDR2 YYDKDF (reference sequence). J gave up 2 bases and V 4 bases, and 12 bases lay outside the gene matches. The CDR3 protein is CATSMYAVGTGQETQYF. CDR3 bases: TGTGCCACCAGCATGTACGCCGTGGGGACAGGTCAAGAGACCCAGTACTTC.

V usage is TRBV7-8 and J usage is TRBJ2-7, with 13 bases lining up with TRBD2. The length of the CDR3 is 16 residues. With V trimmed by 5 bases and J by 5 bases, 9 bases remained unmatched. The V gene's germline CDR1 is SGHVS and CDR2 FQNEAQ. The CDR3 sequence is CASSVIGLAGVNEQYF. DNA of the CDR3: TGTGCCAGCAGCGTAATCGGACTAGCGGGAGTAAACGAGCAGTACTTC.

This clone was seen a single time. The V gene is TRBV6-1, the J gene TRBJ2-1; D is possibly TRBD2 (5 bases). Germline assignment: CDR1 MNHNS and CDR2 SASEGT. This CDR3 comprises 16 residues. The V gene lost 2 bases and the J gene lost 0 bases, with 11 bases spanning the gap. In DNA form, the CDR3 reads TGTGCCAGCAGTGAAATCGGCGGGCGCTCCTACAATGAGCAGTTCTTC. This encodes CASSEIGGRSYNEQFF.

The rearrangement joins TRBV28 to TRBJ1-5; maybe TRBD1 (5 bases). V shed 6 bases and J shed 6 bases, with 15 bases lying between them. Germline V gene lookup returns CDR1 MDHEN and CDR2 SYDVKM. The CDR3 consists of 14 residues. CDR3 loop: CASSMGRGPQPQHF. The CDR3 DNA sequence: TGTGCCAGCAGCATGGGAAGGGGCCCTCAGCCCCAGCATTTT.

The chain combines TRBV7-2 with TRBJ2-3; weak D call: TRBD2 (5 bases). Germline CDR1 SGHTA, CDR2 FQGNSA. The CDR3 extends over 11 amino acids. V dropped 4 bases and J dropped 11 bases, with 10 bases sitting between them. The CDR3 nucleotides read TGTGCCAGCAGCTCGTTTGGAGGGCAGTATTTT. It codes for CASSSFGGQYF. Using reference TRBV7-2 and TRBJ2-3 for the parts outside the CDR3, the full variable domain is GAGVSQSPSNKVTEKGKDVELRCDPISGHTALYWYRQSLGQGLEFLIYFQGNSAPDKSGLPSDRFSAERTGGSVSTLTIQRTQQEDSAVYLCASSSFGGQYFGPGTRLTVL.